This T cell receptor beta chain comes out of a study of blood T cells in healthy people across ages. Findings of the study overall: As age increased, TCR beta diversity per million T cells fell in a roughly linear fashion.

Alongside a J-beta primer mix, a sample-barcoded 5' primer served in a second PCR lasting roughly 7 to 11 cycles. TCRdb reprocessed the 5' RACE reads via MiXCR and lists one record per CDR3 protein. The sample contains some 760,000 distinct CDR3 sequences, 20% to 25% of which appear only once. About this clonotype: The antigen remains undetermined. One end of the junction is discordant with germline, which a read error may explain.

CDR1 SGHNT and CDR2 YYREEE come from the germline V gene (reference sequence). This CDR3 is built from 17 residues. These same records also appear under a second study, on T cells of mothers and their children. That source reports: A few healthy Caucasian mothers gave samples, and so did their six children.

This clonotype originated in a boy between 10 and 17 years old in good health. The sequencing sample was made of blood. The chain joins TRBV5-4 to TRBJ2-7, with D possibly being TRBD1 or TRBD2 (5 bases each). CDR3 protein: CASSLRTGTASSYEQCF. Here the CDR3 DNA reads TGTGCCAGCAGCCTGCGGACCGGGACGGCAAGCTCCTACGAGCAGTGCTTC.